This T cell receptor beta chain was observed in a study of shared clonotypes between healthy human individuals. This CDR3 has 16 residues. Trimming shortened V by 4 bases and J by 10 bases, and 25 bases separated the two germline ends. Germline assignment: CDR1 MDHEN and CDR2 SYDVKM. Sequencing was performed with immunoSEQ multiplex PCR; in TCRdb, only in-frame clones are kept and a portion is missing. The profile covers 800,000 to 1,200,000 clones, with about 80% appearing a single time and 0.4% to 0.55% taken by the ten largest. V and J are TRBV28 and TRBJ1-1; possible D gene TRBD1, 6 bases. Sequenced: memory CD4+ T cells from PBMCs. The sample's subset: CD45RA-negative fraction. The sequence came from a man aged 18 to 35 in good health. Some clones in this sample may be carry-over from other donors' samples. Written as DNA, the CDR3 is TGTGCCAGCAGTTCCGGGGGCGCAGGGGACCCAGATGGAGCTTTCTTT. It codes for CASSSGGAGDPDGAFF.